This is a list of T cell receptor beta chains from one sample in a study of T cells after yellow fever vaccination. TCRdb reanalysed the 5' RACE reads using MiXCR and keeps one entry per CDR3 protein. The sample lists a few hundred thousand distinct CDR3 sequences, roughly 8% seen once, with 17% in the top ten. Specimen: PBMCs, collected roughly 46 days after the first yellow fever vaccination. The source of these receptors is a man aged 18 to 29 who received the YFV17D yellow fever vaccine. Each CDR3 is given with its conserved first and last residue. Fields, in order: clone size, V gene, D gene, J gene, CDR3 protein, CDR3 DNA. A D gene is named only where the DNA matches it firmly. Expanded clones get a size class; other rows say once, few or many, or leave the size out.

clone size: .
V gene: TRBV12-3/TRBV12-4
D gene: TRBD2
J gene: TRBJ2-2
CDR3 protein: CASSLFRTSGGIWTGELFF
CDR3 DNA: TGTGCCAGCAGTTTGTTCCGGACTAGCGGGGGTATTTGGACCGGGGAGCTGTTTTTT

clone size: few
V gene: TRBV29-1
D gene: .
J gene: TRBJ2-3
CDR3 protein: CSVEAPSGTDTQYF
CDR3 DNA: TGCAGCGTTGAAGCCCCGTCGGGCACAGATACGCAGTATTTT

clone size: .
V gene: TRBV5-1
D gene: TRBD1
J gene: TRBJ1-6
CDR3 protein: CASAGTDSPLHF
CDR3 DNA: TGCGCCAGCGCCGGGACAGATTCACCCCTCCACTTT

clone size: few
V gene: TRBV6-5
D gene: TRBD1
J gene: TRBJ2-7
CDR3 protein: CASSYSTGVGYEQYF
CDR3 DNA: TGTGCCAGCAGTTACTCGACAGGGGTCGGATACGAGCAGTACTTC

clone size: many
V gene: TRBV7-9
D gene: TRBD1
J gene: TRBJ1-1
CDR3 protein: CASSPGQGTEAFF
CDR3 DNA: TGTGCCAGCAGCCCGGGACAGGGGACTGAAGCTTTCTTT

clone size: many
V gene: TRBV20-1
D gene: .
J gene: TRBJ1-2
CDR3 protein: CSARRQNYGYTF
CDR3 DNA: TGCAGTGCTAGACGGCAGAACTATGGCTACACCTTC

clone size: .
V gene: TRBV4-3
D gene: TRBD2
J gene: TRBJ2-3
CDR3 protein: CASSQEPSGADTQYF
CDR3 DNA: TGCGCCAGCAGCCAAGAGCCTAGCGGGGCAGATACGCAGTATTTT

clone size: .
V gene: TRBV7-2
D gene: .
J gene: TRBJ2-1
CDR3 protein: CASSFFGLSYNEQFF
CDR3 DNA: TGTGCCAGCAGCTTTTTCGGACTGTCGTACAATGAGCAGTTCTTC

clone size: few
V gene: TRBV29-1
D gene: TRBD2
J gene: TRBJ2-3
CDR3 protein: CSVDSTSGGTDTQYF
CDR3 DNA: TGCAGCGTTGACTCGACTAGCGGGGGGACAGATACGCAGTATTTT

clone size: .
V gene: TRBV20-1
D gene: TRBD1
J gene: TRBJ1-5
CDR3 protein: CSASGTASSNQPQHF
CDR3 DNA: TGCAGTGCTAGTGGGACAGCTTCAAGCAATCAGCCCCAGCATTTT

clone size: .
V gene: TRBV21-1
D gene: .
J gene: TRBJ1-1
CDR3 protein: CASSTHGTGNTEAFF
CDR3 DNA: TGTGCCAGCAGCACACATGGGACAGGGAACACTGAAGCTTTCTTT

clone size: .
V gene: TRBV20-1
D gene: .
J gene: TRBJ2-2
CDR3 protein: CSAPRDDTGELFF
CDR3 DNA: TGCAGTGCACCCCGAGATGACACCGGGGAGCTGTTTTTT

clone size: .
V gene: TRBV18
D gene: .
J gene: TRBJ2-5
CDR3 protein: CASSPMIETQYF
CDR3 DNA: TGTGCCAGCTCACCAATGATCGAGACCCAGTACTTC

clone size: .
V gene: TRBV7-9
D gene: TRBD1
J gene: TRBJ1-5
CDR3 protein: CASSLAETGSGQPQHF
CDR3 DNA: TGTGCCAGCAGCTTAGCGGAGACAGGGTCGGGACAGCCCCAGCATTTT

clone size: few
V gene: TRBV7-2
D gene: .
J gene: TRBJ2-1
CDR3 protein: CASSLRTVNNEQFF
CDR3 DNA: TGTGCCAGCAGCTTGCGGACGGTAAACAATGAGCAGTTCTTC

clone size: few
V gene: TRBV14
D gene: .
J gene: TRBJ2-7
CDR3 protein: CASSRPTYEQYF
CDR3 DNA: TGTGCCAGCAGCCGGCCTACCTACGAGCAGTACTTC

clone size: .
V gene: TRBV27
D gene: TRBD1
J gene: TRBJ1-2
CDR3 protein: CASSPRRGGYYGYTF
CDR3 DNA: TGTGCCAGCAGCCCCCGTAGAGGGGGCTACTATGGCTACACCTTC

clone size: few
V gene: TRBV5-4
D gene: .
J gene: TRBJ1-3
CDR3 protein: CASSRQDRLSGNTIYF
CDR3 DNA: TGTGCCAGCAGCCGCCAGGACCGACTCTCTGGAAACACCATATATTTT

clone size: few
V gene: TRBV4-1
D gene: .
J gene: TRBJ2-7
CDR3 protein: CASSQGQGSQYF
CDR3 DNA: TGCGCCAGCAGCCAAGGTCAGGGGTCGCAGTACTTC

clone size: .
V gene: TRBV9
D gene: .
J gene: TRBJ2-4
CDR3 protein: CASSVDGLAKNIQYF
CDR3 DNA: TGTGCCAGCAGCGTAGATGGACTAGCCAAAAACATTCAGTACTTC

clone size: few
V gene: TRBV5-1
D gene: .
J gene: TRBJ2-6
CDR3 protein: CASREAGVSGANVLTF
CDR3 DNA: TGCGCCAGCAGGGAGGCAGGGGTCTCTGGGGCCAACGTCCTGACTTTC

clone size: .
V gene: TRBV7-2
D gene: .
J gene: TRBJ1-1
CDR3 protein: CASSLNRAVINTEAFF
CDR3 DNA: TGTGCCAGCAGCCTAAACAGGGCAGTTATCAACACTGAAGCTTTCTTT

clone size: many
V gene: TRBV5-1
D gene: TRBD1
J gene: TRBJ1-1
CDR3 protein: CASSFDRGEAFF
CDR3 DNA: TGCGCCAGCAGCTTCGACAGGGGTGAAGCTTTCTTT

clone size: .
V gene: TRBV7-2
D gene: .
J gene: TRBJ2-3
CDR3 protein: CASSLGPSSTDTQYF
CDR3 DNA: TGTGCCAGCAGCTTAGGGCCTAGTAGCACAGATACGCAGTATTTT

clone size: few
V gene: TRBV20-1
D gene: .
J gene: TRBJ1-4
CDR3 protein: CSARAAINEKLFF
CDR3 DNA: TGCAGTGCTAGAGCAGCGATTAATGAAAAACTGTTTTTT

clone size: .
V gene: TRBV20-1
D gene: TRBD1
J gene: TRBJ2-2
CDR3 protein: CSAGTDTGELFF
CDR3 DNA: TGCAGTGCTGGGACAGACACCGGGGAGCTGTTTTTT

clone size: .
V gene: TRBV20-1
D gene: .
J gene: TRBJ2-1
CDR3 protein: CSALTGNYNEQFF
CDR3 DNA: TGCAGTGCCTTAACAGGGAACTACAATGAGCAGTTCTTC

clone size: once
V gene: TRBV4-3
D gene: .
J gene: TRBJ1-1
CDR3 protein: CASTPSGQWNTEAFF
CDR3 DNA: TGCGCCAGCACCCCAAGTGGCCAGTGGAACACTGAAGCTTTCTTT

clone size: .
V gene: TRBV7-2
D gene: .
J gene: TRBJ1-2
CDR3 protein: CASSALGDYGYTF
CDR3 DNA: TGTGCCAGCAGCGCGTTAGGTGACTATGGCTACACCTTC

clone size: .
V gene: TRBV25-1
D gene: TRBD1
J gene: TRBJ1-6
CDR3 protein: CASSGTGTGNSPLHF
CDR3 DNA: TGTGCCAGCAGTGGGACCGGGACAGGCAATTCACCCCTCCACTTT

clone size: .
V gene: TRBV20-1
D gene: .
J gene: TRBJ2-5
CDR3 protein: CSARAPNLETQYF
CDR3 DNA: TGCAGTGCTAGGGCCCCCAACTTAGAGACCCAGTACTTC

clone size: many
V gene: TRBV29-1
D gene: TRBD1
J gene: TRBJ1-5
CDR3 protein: CSVETGRNQPQHF
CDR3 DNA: TGCAGCGTGGAGACAGGGCGCAATCAGCCCCAGCATTTT

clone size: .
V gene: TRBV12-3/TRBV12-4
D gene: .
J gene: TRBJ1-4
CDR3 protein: CASSLGRKHEKLFF
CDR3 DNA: TGTGCCAGCAGTTTAGGGCGGAAACATGAAAAACTGTTTTTT

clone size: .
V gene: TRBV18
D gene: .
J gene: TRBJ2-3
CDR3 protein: CASSPLGSGNTDTQYF
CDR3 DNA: TGTGCCAGCTCCCCCTTGGGTAGCGGAAACACAGATACGCAGTATTTT

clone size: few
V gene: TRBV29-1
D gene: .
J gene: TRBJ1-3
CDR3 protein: CSGMTDSGNTIYF
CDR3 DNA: TGCAGCGGGATGACAGACTCTGGAAACACCATATATTTT

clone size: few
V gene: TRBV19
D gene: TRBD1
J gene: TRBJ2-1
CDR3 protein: CASSIFGTEYNEQFF
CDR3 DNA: TGTGCCAGTAGTATCTTCGGGACAGAATACAATGAGCAGTTCTTC

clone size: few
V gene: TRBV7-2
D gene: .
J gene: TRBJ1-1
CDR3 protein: CASSLLGGANTEAFF
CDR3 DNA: TGTGCCAGCAGCCTGCTCGGGGGGGCCAACACTGAAGCTTTCTTT

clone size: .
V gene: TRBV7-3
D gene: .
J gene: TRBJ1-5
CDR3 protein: CASSSLAGQPQHF
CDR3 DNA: TGTGCCAGCAGCTCCCTCGCAGGGCAGCCCCAGCATTTT

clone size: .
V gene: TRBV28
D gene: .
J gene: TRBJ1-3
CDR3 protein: CASSRSGNTIYF
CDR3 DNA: TGTGCCAGTTCGCGGTCTGGAAACACCATATATTTT

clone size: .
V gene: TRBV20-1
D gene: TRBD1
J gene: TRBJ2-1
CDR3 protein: CSARDGQGYNEQFF
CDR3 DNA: TGCAGTGCTAGAGACGGACAGGGATACAATGAGCAGTTCTTC

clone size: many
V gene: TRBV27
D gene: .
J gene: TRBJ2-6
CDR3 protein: CTSSQDISGANVLTF
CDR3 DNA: TGCACCAGCAGTCAAGACATTTCTGGGGCCAACGTCCTGACTTTC

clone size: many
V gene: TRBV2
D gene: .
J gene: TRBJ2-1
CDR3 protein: CASSLGTGWQFF
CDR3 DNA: TGTGCCAGCAGTTTAGGTACAGGTTGGCAGTTCTTC

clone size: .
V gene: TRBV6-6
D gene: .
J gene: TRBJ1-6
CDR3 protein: CASANIGDSPLHF
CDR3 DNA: TGTGCCAGCGCCAATATCGGTGACTCACCCCTCCACTTT

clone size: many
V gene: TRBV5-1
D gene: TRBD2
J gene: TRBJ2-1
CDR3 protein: CASSSERGAYNEQFF
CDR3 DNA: TGCGCCAGCAGCTCGGAGCGGGGGGCCTACAATGAGCAGTTCTTC

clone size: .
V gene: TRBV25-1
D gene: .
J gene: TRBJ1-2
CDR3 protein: CASSEQGNYGYTF
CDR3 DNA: TGTGCCAGCAGTGAGCAGGGAAACTATGGCTACACCTTC

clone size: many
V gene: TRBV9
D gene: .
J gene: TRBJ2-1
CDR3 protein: CASSVGAGNEQFF
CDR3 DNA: TGTGCCAGCAGCGTAGGGGCTGGGAATGAGCAGTTCTTC

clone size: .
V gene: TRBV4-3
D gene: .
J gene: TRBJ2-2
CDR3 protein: CASTAQRVGTGELFF
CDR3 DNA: TGCGCCAGCACCGCCCAGCGGGTCGGCACCGGGGAGCTGTTTTTT

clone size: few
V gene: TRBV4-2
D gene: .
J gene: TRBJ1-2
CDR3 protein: CASSPGSGYTF
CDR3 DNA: TGTGCCAGCAGCCCGGGGAGTGGCTACACCTTC

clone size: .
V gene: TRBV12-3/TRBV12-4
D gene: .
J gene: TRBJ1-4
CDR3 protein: CASRRDAGIGEKLFF
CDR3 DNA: TGTGCCAGCAGGCGGGACGCCGGAATTGGTGAAAAACTGTTTTTT

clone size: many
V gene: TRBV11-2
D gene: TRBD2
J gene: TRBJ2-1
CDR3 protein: CASSFTSGGNEQFF
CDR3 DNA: TGTGCCAGCAGCTTCACTAGCGGTGGGAATGAGCAGTTCTTC

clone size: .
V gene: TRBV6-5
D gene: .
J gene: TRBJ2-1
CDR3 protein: CASSYSSAYHNEQFF
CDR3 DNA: TGTGCCAGCAGTTACTCGTCAGCCTACCACAATGAGCAGTTCTTC

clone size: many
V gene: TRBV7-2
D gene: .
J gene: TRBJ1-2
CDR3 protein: CASSQGYEGYTF
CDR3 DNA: TGTGCCAGCAGCCAAGGGTACGAAGGCTACACCTTC